This TCR beta chain was documented in a study of shared clonotypes between healthy human individuals. This CDR3 has 14 amino acids. Germline CDR1 SNHLY, CDR2 FYNNEI. V lost 5 bases and J 2 bases, leaving 13 bases between the germline ends. Deep level was the assay's run setting. Profiling relied on immunoSEQ multiplex PCR, and the TCRdb table lists in-frame clones only, not all of them. The sample lists roughly 2,300,000 clones; just under 95% were seen once. Specimen: naive CD4+ T cells from PBMCs. The sample's subset: CD45RA+ positively selected. This sequence originates from a man aged 18 to 30 in good health. Some clones in this sample may be carry-over from other donors' samples. The chain is built from TRBV2 and TRBJ2-7; TRBD1 or TRBD2 may be the D gene (5 bases each). CDR3 in DNA: TGTGCCAGCAGTTTCGGGACGTATACCTACGAGCAGTACTTC. It specifies CASSFGTYTYEQYF. Drawing the rest from reference TRBV2 and TRBJ2-7, the complete variable domain is EPEVTQTPSHQVTQMGQEVILRCVPISNHLYFYWYRQILGQKVEFLVSFYNNEISEKSEIFDDQFSVERPDGSNFTLKIRSTKLEDSAMYFCASSFGTYTYEQYFGPGTRLTVT.